This paragraph covers one TCR beta chain sequence. This record belongs to a study of blood T cell repertoires in COVID-19. The wider study: Samples representing acute and convalescent COVID-19 were sourced from the United States, Italy and Spain. Sample material is recorded as cDNA or gDNA derived from T cells, B-cell-depleted T cells, or PBMCs.

V gave up 3 bases and J gave up 1 base, with 16 bases separating them. The V gene's germline CDR1 is SGDLS and CDR2 YYNGEE. The CDR3 runs 16 residues. Per the authors' pipeline: Reference gene primer amplification yielded estimated nucleated cell counts. TCRdb keeps only in-frame clones here, not all; method: immunoSEQ multiplex PCR. V, J and clone size are taken as reported in that table, and D and trimming were inferred from the DNA itself. The table records 150,000 to 200,000 clones, roughly 90% of them present only once. Sequencing was performed on peripheral blood. The chain combines TRBV9 with TRBJ1-1, with a possible D match to TRBD1 (6 bases). This clonotype was obtained from a man between 70 and 80 years old with active or convalescent COVID-19. CDR3 in amino acids: CASSGKQGVGNTEAFF. CDR3 DNA sequence: TGTGCCAGCAGCGGCAAACAGGGAGTTGGGAACACTGAAGCTTTCTTT. Drawing the rest from reference TRBV9 and TRBJ1-1, the complete variable domain is DSGVTQTPKHLITATGQRVTLRCSPRSGDLSVYWYQQSLDQGLQFLIQYYNGEERAKGNILERFSAQQFPDLHSELNLSSLELGDSALYFCASSGKQGVGNTEAFFGQGTRLTVV.